This T cell receptor (beta chain) came from a study of response to subunit inactivated influenza vaccine. TCRdb used MiXCR to reprocess the RT-PCR reads, holding one entry per CDR3 protein. The table includes 550,000 to 650,000 distinct CDR3 sequences, 12% detected once. Findings and limits, study-wide: Each seasonal flu vaccination may recruit only limited new T cells, authors suggested.

Germline-derived CDR1 and CDR2 are DFQATT and SNEGSKA (reference sequence). V gave up 4 bases and J gave up 4 bases, with 10 bases separating them. The length of the CDR3 is 12 residues. As concerns this clonotype: Its specificity is not known.

The source is a man in his forties or fifties who received an inactivated influenza vaccine. The rearrangement joins TRBV20-1 to TRBJ1-2; possibly TRBD1 for D (6 bases). The sequences come from PBMCs from blood, collected on the day of vaccination. CDR3: CSAKGGPYGYTF. The CDR3 DNA is TGCAGTGCTAAAGGGGGGCCCTATGGCTACACCTTC.